The present entry profiles one T cell receptor beta chain with its context. Its target is not known. The data stem from a study of OX40 agonist ivuxolimab in advanced cancers. General study points: By week 6 at 0.1 to 3.0 mg/kg, blood CD4+ and CD8+ T cells had expanded clonally. Expanded peripheral T-cell antigen specificity went undetermined.

CDR1 is SGHNT, CDR2 YENEEA, per germline. V was trimmed by 3 bases and J by 8 bases, leaving 12 bases between them. The CDR3 extends over 13 amino acids. The assay was immunoSEQ multiplex PCR, and TCRdb's table has in-frame clones only and misses some. The sample shows around 67,000 clones, 65% to 85% of them seen only once. This TCR was recovered from an adult with an advanced solid tumor such as melanoma, head and neck, liver or kidney cancer. The sample here was CD4+ or CD8+ T cells sorted from blood, taken in a trial of the OX40 agonist ivuxolimab. The J gene is TRBJ2-3, the V gene TRBV11-3; D is undetermined. CDR3 nucleotides: TGTGCCAGCAGCTTTTCCGCTAGTGGTACGCAGTATTTT. The encoded protein is CASSFSASGTQYF.